This T cell receptor beta chain was found in a study of T-cell reconstitution after alpha-beta-depleted transplantation in children. Broader study findings: In patients about two months after transplant, alpha-beta T cells reportedly arose from several hundred expanded graft clones.

Unique molecular identifiers were used in preparing the TCRbeta library. TCRdb re-called the PCR reads with MiXCR, one entry per CDR3 protein. This table holds approximately 430,000 distinct CDR3 sequences, about 16% found once. This clonotype was found a few times. Its specificity is not known. Germline V lookup: CDR1 SGHTA, CDR2 FQGNSA. J gave up 3 bases and V 4 bases, and 7 bases lay outside the gene matches. The CDR3 contains 15 residues. This sequence was found in a boy under two years old who had a stem cell transplant for Wiskott-Aldrich syndrome, so the T cells may come from the graft donor. V gene TRBV7-2 combines with J gene TRBJ2-7; TRBD1 matches at 9 bases. Here the sequenced sample was PBMCs, mostly from graft donor cells, taken 360 days after TCRalphabeta/CD19-depleted stem cell transplant. The DNA for the CDR3 is TGTGCCAGCAGCTCGGCCGGGACAGGGAGCTACGAGCAGTACTTC. Translating it yields CASSSAGTGSYEQYF.